This T cell receptor beta chain derives from a study of control samples from healthy donors and cancer patients. The CDR3 covers 13 residues. V was shortened by 5 bases and J by 4 bases, with 11 bases between the two germline ends. Germline CDR1 is SGHTA and CDR2 is FQGNSA. The repertoire was sequenced with immunoSEQ multiplex PCR; TCRdb's copy has only in-frame clones and lacks some. This sample carries under 200,000 clones, around 95% of them seen once, and the ten largest clones take over 4%. The chain couples TRBV7-2 to TRBJ1-1; D unresolved. This sequence originates from a woman in her sixties or seventies in good health. Source material: blood. This chain's CDR3 is CASSPDDTTEAFF. The CDR3, as DNA: TGTGCCAGCAGCCCCGATGACACCACTGAAGCTTTCTTT.